This T cell receptor beta chain was captured in a study of T cell responses to AZD1222 COVID-19 vaccine. General study points: Regions left unmutated in variants are reportedly the target of nearly half of spike-specific TCRs.

The table came from immunoSEQ multiplex PCR; TCRdb's copy has only in-frame clones and leaves some out. The sample shows about 100,000 clones, around nine tenths of them seen only once. This clone was detected once. The antigen is undetermined. Between the trimmed V and J ends, which lost 1 base and 3 bases, there was a span of 12 bases. Germline CDR1 reads SGHTA; CDR2 reads FQGNSA. The CDR3 consists of 15 residues. The origin of this receptor is an adult who received the MenACWY meningococcal vaccine as a control. This chain links TRBV7-2 with TRBJ2-5, with D hard to call. Here the sequenced sample was peripheral blood, taken 28 days after the second dose of the MenACWY control vaccine. CDR3 sequence reads: CASSLDPAREETQYF. For the CDR3, the DNA is TGTGCCAGCAGCTTAGATCCGGCACGTGAAGAGACCCAGTACTTC.